The clone carrying this T cell receptor (beta chain) appeared a few times. Its specificity is not known. TCRdb re-derived calls from the reads in MiXCR, one entry per CDR3 protein. This sample has roughly 760,000 distinct CDR3 sequences, with under 40% found just once. This record comes from a study of T cell repertoires in cytomegalovirus infection. Study summary: Public TCR beta signature analysis indicated the presence of both CMV infection and matching HLA type.

Study-level findings and limits: The study found HLA-C-restricted CMV-specific TCR beta clonotypes dominating the ex vivo response. Cumulative frequency (of public TCR beta family members) identified carriers of CMV plus the relevant HLA.

The germline CDR1 and CDR2 sequences are SGHTA and FQGTGA. CDR3 length: 15 residues. With V trimmed by 2 bases and J by 1 base, 4 bases remained unmatched. The source material was PBMCs. V is TRBV7-3 and J is TRBJ2-7; 8 bases fit TRBD2. The source of this sequence is a human donor in good health (CMV status not recorded). Some clones in this sample may be carry-over from other donors' samples. The CDR3 is CASSLSAGGSYEQYF. The CDR3 region has the DNA TGTGCCAGCAGCTTATCGGCGGGGGGTTCCTACGAGCAGTACTTC.